Given below is one TCR beta chain in context. The data were taken from a study of OX40 agonist ivuxolimab in advanced cancers. Study in general: Ivuxolimab was administered intravenously to patients at 0.01 to 10 mg/kg every 2 weeks. Dose-escalation cases comprised hepatocellular carcinoma, melanoma, renal cell or head and neck cancer.

The table came from immunoSEQ multiplex PCR; TCRdb's copy has only in-frame clones and leaves some out. This table has 74,000 or so clones, 90% appearing once. Trimming cost V 1 base and J 5 bases, with 12 bases left between them. This CDR3 region has 14 residues. Germline CDR1 is SGHDT and CDR2 is YYEEEE. The sequencing used CD4+ or CD8+ T cells sorted from blood, collected in a trial of the OX40 agonist ivuxolimab. This chain joins TRBV5-6 and TRBJ2-5, with D unclear. This sequence originates from an adult with an advanced solid tumor such as melanoma, head and neck, liver or kidney cancer. DNA of the CDR3: TGTGCCAGCAGCTTGTACTTTGCGTCGGAGACCCAGTACTTC. Translating it yields CASSLYFASETQYF.